This T cell receptor beta chain was obtained from a study of cytomegalovirus exposure and HLA in healthy donors. Germline V gene sequence: CDR1 MNHNY, CDR2 SVGAGI (reference sequence). The CDR3 is 14 amino acids. With 7 bases removed from V and 4 bases from J, the gap between germline ends came to 16 bases. Vbeta (60) and Jbeta (13) primers were used in the PCR. The assay was immunoSEQ multiplex PCR, and TCRdb's table has in-frame clones only and misses some. This table has 150,000 to 190,000 clones, less than 85% appearing once. Study results and limitations: A few CMV-associated chains were confirmed in vitro to be specific for CMV antigens.

A remark on this clone: Its antigen is unidentified.

The source material was PBMCs. This clonotype originated in a woman between 45 and 60 years old in good health and CMV-seropositive. The chain couples TRBV6-6 to TRBJ1-1, with D unresolved. CDR3 DNA sequence: TGTGCCAGCAAGACCGGTACTATGGGCACTGAAGCTTTCTTT. It encodes CASKTGTMGTEAFF.